This T cell receptor (beta chain) originates from a study of cytomegalovirus exposure and HLA in healthy donors. Across the study: The 100 to 150 validation repertoires matched the 500 to 750 first-cohort repertoires in platform, a later analysis reported. Overall study results and limits: CMV antigen specificity of a few CMV-associated chains was confirmed in vitro. Many donors carried some public TCRs, although rarity characterized most TCR sequences. Listed as cytomegalovirus-associated were over 150 TCR beta chains.

Worth noting for this clone: Its target is not known.

Repertoires were generated with immunoSEQ multiplex PCR, while TCRdb's copy carries only in-frame clones and drops some. The sample holds 100,000 to 150,000 clones, 89% seen once. The CDR3 consists of 16 residues. The germline CDR1 and CDR2 sequences are LNHDA and SQIVND (reference sequence). Trimming removed 7 bases at V and 2 bases at J, with 15 bases between. The sequenced sample consisted of PBMCs. The TCR sequence derives from a woman aged 18 to 35 in good health and CMV-seronegative. The chain has TRBV19 and TRBJ2-6; maybe TRBD1 (5 bases). CDR3 amino acids: CASTLLQGAGANVLTF. CDR3 nucleotide sequence: TGTGCCAGTACTCTGCTGCAGGGCGCTGGGGCCAACGTCCTGACTTTC.